Following are 8 T cell receptor beta chains from one sample sequenced in a study of beta chain features in type 1 diabetes. Expressed TCRB transcripts got sequenced, as all isolated RNA was reverse transcribed. Profiled with immunoSEQ multiplex PCR; TCRdb holds only in-frame clones, not every one. The sample includes a few hundred thousand clones, approximately 10% of them seen just once. Whole-study findings and limits: Among patients with Type 1 diabetes, TCRB CDR3s were moderately but significantly shorter in every one of the four CD4+ subsets.

For these receptors, no antigen is known. The sequencing sample was made of naive CD4+ T cells from blood. The receptors derive from a man aged 30 to 39 with type 1 diabetes.

The chain carries TRBV20-1 and TRBJ1-3; no clear D gene. CDR3 length: 11 amino acids. The V end lost 3 bases, the J end lost 4 bases, and 4 bases lay between the germline ends. Germline V lookup: CDR1 DFQATT, CDR2 SNEGSKA (reference sequence). The CDR3 sequence is CSASGGNTIYF. The DNA of the CDR3 is TGCAGTGCTAGCGGGGGAAACACCATATATTTT.

This clone was observed a handful of times. The chain joins TRBV5-1 to TRBJ1-1; D not certain. The germline V gene has CDR1 SGHRS and CDR2 YFSETQ. The CDR3 spans 14 residues. V lost 1 base to trimming and J lost 0 bases, with 7 bases between them. This CDR3 reads CASSLTAMNTEAFF. The CDR3 DNA reads as TGCGCCAGCAGCTTGACAGCAATGAACACTGAAGCTTTCTTT.

This sequence joins TRBV7-9 and TRBJ1-1; no clear D gene. Germline V lookup: CDR1 SEHNR, CDR2 FQNEAQ (reference sequence). The CDR3 totals 12 residues. Trimming shortened V by 0 bases and J by 8 bases, and 7 bases separated the two germline ends. CDR3 coding DNA: TGTGCCAGCAGCTTAGCCAACAGAGAAGCTTTCTTT. Protein sequence: CASSLANREAFF.

This clone has just a few counts. The CDR3 DNA follows: TGTGCCAGCTCTATTGGGACAGCCCCGTCCACTGAAGCTTTCTTT. It yields the protein CASSIGTAPSTEAFF. The chain carries TRBV18 and TRBJ1-1; 7 positions match TRBD1. The CDR3 is 15 residues long. With 6 bases clipped from V and 4 bases from J, the junction kept 11 bases outside the gene matches. Germline V gene lookup returns CDR1 KGHSH and CDR2 LQKENI.

This clone was counted only a few times. The chain combines TRBV5-1 with TRBJ2-3, with TRBD1 matching over 9 bases. The junction had 4 bases not matched to a gene; V was cut back by 3 bases and J by 2 bases. The V gene's germline CDR1 is SGHRS and CDR2 YFSETQ. CDR3 length: 15 amino acids. The CDR3 region is CASSSRTGDTDTQYF. The CDR3 region has the DNA TGCGCCAGCAGCTCGAGGACAGGGGACACAGATACGCAGTATTTT.

The genes are TRBV6-6 and TRBJ2-3; 7 nucleotides align to TRBD1. This CDR3 contains 14 residues. With 2 bases clipped from V and 4 bases from J, the junction kept 3 bases outside the gene matches. Germline V lookup: CDR1 MNHNY, CDR2 SVGAGI (reference sequence). The CDR3 DNA sequence: TGTGCCAGCAGTTACGGGGACAGCCCAGATACGCAGTATTTT. This gives the protein CASSYGDSPDTQYF.

In its sample, this clone was seen a few times. The J gene is TRBJ2-7, the V gene TRBV10-3; D is possibly TRBD1 (6 bases). This CDR3 comprises 12 residues. The V end was cut by 4 bases, the J end by 3 bases, with 7 bases between. CDR1 is ENHRY and CDR2 is SYGVKD in the germline V gene. CDR3 region: CAISGGGYEQYF. CDR3 bases: TGTGCCATCAGTGGAGGGGGCTACGAGCAGTACTTC.

V and J are TRBV30 and TRBJ2-3, with D possibly matching TRBD1 (6 bases). The CDR3 runs 15 residues. The germline V gene has CDR1 GTSNPN and CDR2 SVGIG (reference sequence). Trimming took off 1 base at V and 2 bases at J, with 13 bases between the two ends. This CDR3 is CAWSETGYYTDTQYF. The CDR3 DNA follows: TGTGCCTGGAGTGAAACAGGGTATTACACAGATACGCAGTATTTT.